This T cell receptor (beta chain) was captured in a study of identical twins. TCRdb ran MiXCR on the 5' RACE reads and lists one entry per CDR3 protein. This sample carries some 500,000 distinct CDR3 sequences, approximately 15% of them seen once, and the ten largest clones take around 0.52%. The CDR3 covers 16 residues. Trimming at V came to 4 bases and at J to 0 bases, leaving 2 bases not matched to a gene. This same sample was also part of a study on yellow fever vaccine responses in identical twins.

This sequence joins TRBV12-3 or TRBV12-4 and TRBJ2-3; 12 bases agree with TRBD1. The sequenced sample consisted of CD4+ T cells sorted from blood. The clonotype was recovered from a woman between 18 and 29 years old in good health. CDR3 residues: CASSWDRGPSTDTQYF. The DNA for the CDR3 is TGTGCCAGCAGTTGGGACAGGGGGCCGAGCACAGATACGCAGTATTTT.